The next 10 T cell receptor beta chains were all read from a single sample in a study of Ad26.COV2.S vaccination and SARS-CoV-2 variants. Treatment of the sample: some 20 received Ad26.COV2.S at low or high dose, single or two shots; a few received placebo; per-sample allocation not given. The investigators took samples on day 63 after the first vaccine or placebo injection. TCRdb keeps only in-frame clones here, not all; method: immunoSEQ multiplex PCR. The repertoire holds about 480,000 clones, with roughly nine tenths as singletons. This specimen consisted of peripheral blood, obtained in a trial of Ad26.COV2.S vaccine versus placebo. These receptors all come from a person aged 18-60 years who received the Ad26.COV2.S COVID-19 vaccine or a placebo.

This clone has only a few counts. V gene TRBV12-5 combines with J gene TRBJ1-2; no firm D call. The V end lost 3 bases, the J end lost 4 bases, and 12 bases lay between the germline ends. The CDR3 runs 14 residues. The germline CDR1 and CDR2 sequences are LGHNT and FRNRAP. CDR3: CASGFGGGSYGYTF. CDR3 nucleotide sequence: TGTGCTAGTGGTTTTGGTGGTGGTTCCTATGGCTACACCTTC.

The chain couples TRBV11-2 to TRBJ2-6; D is ambiguous. Germline values: CDR1 SGHAT, CDR2 FQNNGV. Deletions cut 1 base from V and 0 bases from J, with 13 bases between. The CDR3 covers 18 residues. Here the CDR3 DNA reads TGTGCCAGCAGCTTAGCTCTTGGGTTGGGCTCTGGGGCCAACGTCCTGACTTTC. This encodes CASSLALGLGSGANVLTF.

This sequence joins TRBV19 and TRBJ2-7; possible D gene TRBD2, 6 bases. The V end lost 3 bases, the J end lost 3 bases, and 15 bases lay between the germline ends. CDR1 is LNHDA, CDR2 SQIVND, per germline (reference sequence). The CDR3 length is 15 residues. The CDR3 DNA sequence: TGTGCCAGTAGTATGGGGCGGGATCTTCACTACGAGCAGTACTTC. It translates to CASSMGRDLHYEQYF.

The chain joins TRBV5-6 to TRBJ2-2; D is perhaps TRBD1 or TRBD2 (6 bases each). Germline-derived CDR1 and CDR2 are SGHDT and YYEEEE. CDR3 size: 15 residues. Trimming removed 0 bases from V and 5 bases from J, with 11 bases in between. For the CDR3, the DNA is TGTGCCAGCAGCTTGGCCGGAGGGGGGACCGGGGAGCTGTTTTTT. Amino acid sequence: CASSLAGGGTGELFF.

The chain links TRBV19 to TRBJ2-1; 10 bases agree with TRBD1. Trimming took 2 bases from V and 4 from J; bases not matched to a gene: 5. Germline values: CDR1 LNHDA, CDR2 SQIVND (reference sequence). The CDR3 is 16 residues long. CDR3 coding DNA: TGTGCCAGTAGTATATTGGGACAGGGGATGTACAATGAGCAGTTCTTC. It specifies CASSILGQGMYNEQFF.

V and J are TRBV6-6 and TRBJ2-5, with TRBD1 as a possible D gene (5 bases). V was trimmed by 6 bases and J by 2 bases, leaving 13 bases between them. There are 14 residues in the CDR3. Germline V lookup: CDR1 MNHNY, CDR2 SVGAGI (reference sequence). CDR3 in DNA: TGTGCCAGCAGAGTCGCGGCAGGGCAAGAGACCCAGTACTTC. Protein sequence: CASRVAAGQETQYF.

The gene calls are TRBV27 and TRBJ1-2, with 7 nucleotides matching TRBD1. The CDR3 runs 14 residues. From germline, CDR1 is MNHEY and CDR2 SMNVEV (reference sequence). Unmatched junction bases numbered 9, after V lost 6 bases and J lost 5 bases. This CDR3 is CASRPSPTGYGYTF. For the CDR3, the DNA is TGTGCCAGCAGGCCCTCCCCGACAGGGTATGGCTACACCTTC.

V usage is TRBV5-4 and J usage is TRBJ2-1, with 7 bases aligning to TRBD1. With V trimmed by 2 bases and J by 10 bases, 9 bases remained unmatched. CDR1 is SGHNT, CDR2 YYREEE, per germline (reference sequence). This CDR3 is built from 14 residues. The CDR3 reads CASSFTDRDGEQFF. DNA of the CDR3: TGTGCCAGCAGCTTTACAGACAGGGATGGAGAGCAGTTCTTC.

The sample holds one count of this clone. The chain couples TRBV27 to TRBJ1-2, with 8 bases matching TRBD1. J lost 2 bases, V lost 5 bases, and 10 bases had no gene match. Germline lookup yields CDR1 MNHEY and CDR2 SMNVEV (reference sequence). The CDR3 extends over 16 amino acids. CDR3 sequence (DNA): TGTGCCAGCAGTGGGGCGCGACAGGGGCTCAACTATGGCTACACCTTC. This codes for CASSGARQGLNYGYTF.

The chain couples TRBV9 to TRBJ2-7, with a weak D call TRBD2 (6 bases). Trimming removed 2 bases from V and 3 bases from J, with 12 bases in between. CDR1 and CDR2 (germline): SGDLS, YYNGEE. The CDR3 length is 14 residues. DNA of the CDR3: TGTGCCAGCAGCGTCGGGACTCGACACTACGAGCAGTACTTC. Its protein product is CASSVGTRHYEQYF.